This T cell receptor (beta chain) was sequenced during a study of T cells after somatic rescue of genetic block. Assay used: immunoSEQ multiplex PCR; TCRdb lists only in-frame clones, some missing. The sample holds about 72,000 clones, about nine tenths seen once. V lost 1 base, J lost 3 bases, and 9 bases lay in between. Germline CDR1 and CDR2: SGHAT and FQNNGV. The CDR3 loop spans 14 amino acids. This clone came up once. This receptor was identified in a man in his thirties or forties. Source material: peripheral blood mononuclear cells (PBMCs). This chain joins TRBV11-2 and TRBJ2-5; D perhaps matches TRBD1 (5 bases). CDR3 sequence reads: CASSLGPREETQYF. In DNA form, the CDR3 reads TGTGCCAGCAGCTTAGGCCCCAGGGAAGAGACCCAGTACTTC.